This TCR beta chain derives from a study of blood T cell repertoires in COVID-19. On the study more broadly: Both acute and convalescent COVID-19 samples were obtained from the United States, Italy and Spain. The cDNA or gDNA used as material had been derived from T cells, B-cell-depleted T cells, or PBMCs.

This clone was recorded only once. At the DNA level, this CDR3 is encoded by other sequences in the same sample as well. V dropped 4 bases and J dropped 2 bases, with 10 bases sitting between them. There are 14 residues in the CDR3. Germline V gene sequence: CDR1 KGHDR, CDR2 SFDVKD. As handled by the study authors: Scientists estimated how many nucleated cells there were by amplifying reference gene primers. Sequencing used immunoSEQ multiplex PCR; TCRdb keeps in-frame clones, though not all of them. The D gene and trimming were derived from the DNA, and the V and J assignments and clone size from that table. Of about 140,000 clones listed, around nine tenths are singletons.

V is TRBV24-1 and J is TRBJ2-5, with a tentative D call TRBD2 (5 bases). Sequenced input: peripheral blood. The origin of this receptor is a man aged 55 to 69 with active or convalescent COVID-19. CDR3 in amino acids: CATSDRTVQETQYF. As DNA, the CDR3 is TGTGCCACCAGTGACCGGACTGTACAAGAGACCCAGTACTTC.